Listed here are 9 T cell receptor beta chains from one sample, sequenced in a study of CD8 T cells in Susac syndrome. Reverse transcription of roughly 0.45 to 1 ug RNA used random hexamers. TCRdb recomputed calls from the immunoSEQ multiplex PCR reads with MiXCR, one row per CDR3 protein. The table includes about 130,000 distinct CDR3 sequences, just under 95% detected once. Sequencing was performed on CD8+ T cells from PBMCs. These receptors came from a human donor with Susac syndrome.

CDR3 amino acids: CASSDPSGGTDYNEQFF. DNA for the CDR3: TGTGCCAGCAGCGACCCTAGCGGGGGGACCGATTACAATGAGCAGTTCTTC. This rearrangement joins TRBV9 to TRBJ2-1; 11 bases are a match to TRBD2. CDR3 size: 17 residues. The ends lost 3 bases at V and 4 bases at J; junction bases unmatched: 9. Germline assignment: CDR1 SGDLS and CDR2 YYNGEE.

The chain employs TRBV12-3 or TRBV12-4 and TRBJ1-3, with D tentatively TRBD1 (6 bases). V was pared by 6 bases and J by 0 bases, with 15 bases between. This CDR3 comprises 16 residues. CDR3 DNA: TGTGCCAGCAGGGCCCGGACAGCGGACTCTGGAAACACCATATATTTT. Residues: CASRARTADSGNTIYF.

V usage is TRBV5-8 and J usage is TRBJ2-1, with 8 bases fitting TRBD1. CDR1 and CDR2 from the germline V gene are SGHTS and YDEGEE. The CDR3 contains 15 residues. Trimming at V came to 4 bases and at J to 2 bases, leaving 5 bases not matched to a gene. The DNA of the CDR3 is TGTGCCAGCAGCCTCGGACAGGGCCCCTACAATGAGCAGTTCTTC. Translating it yields CASSLGQGPYNEQFF.

This chain links TRBV20-1 with TRBJ2-1; 10 bases align to TRBD2. The CDR3 runs to 14 residues. CDR1 and CDR2 from the germline V gene are DFQATT and SNEGSKA (reference sequence). Trimming removed 6 bases from V and 6 bases from J; junction bases left unmatched: 8. The CDR3 DNA reads TGCAGTGCCAAAGGACTAGCGGAAATCAATGAGCAGTTCTTC. This translates into CSAKGLAEINEQFF.

J is TRBJ2-5 and V is TRBV6-1; D is perhaps TRBD1 (5 bases). CDR3 length equals 15 residues. The V end lost 2 bases, the J end lost 5 bases, and 15 bases lay between the germline ends. CDR1 and CDR2 (germline): MNHNS, SASEGT. The CDR3: CASSEMDTRVETQYF. DNA for the CDR3: TGTGCCAGCAGTGAAATGGACACTCGTGTTGAGACCCAGTACTTC.

The chain has TRBV7-9 and TRBJ2-1, with 7 nucleotides matching TRBD2. The germline V gene has CDR1 SEHNR and CDR2 FQNEAQ (reference sequence). V shed 2 bases and J 9 bases; nucleotides not matched to a gene: 4. The CDR3 is 13 amino acids. CDR3 DNA: TGTGCCAGCAGCTTACCAGCGGGAACTGAGCAGTTCTTC. Its translation is CASSLPAGTEQFF.

The chain joins TRBV28 to TRBJ2-7; TRBD2 might be the D (5 bases). This CDR3 contains 13 residues. Germline V CDR1 and CDR2: MDHEN, SYDVKM. The V end was cut by 5 bases, the J end by 4 bases, with 12 bases between. DNA of the CDR3: TGTGCCAGCAGTCTAAACAGCGGATACGAGCAGTACTTC. It is translated as CASSLNSGYEQYF. Combining the CDR3 with reference TRBV28 and TRBJ2-7 gives the whole variable domain DVKVTQSSRYLVKRTGEKVFLECVQDMDHENMFWYRQDPGLGLRLIYFSYDVKMKEKGDIPEGYSVSREKKERFSLILESASTNQTSMYLCASSLNSGYEQYFGPGTRLTVT.

The chain is built from TRBV28 and TRBJ2-7; D remains ambiguous. The CDR3 consists of 13 residues. CDR1 is MDHEN, CDR2 SYDVKM, per germline. V lost 6 bases and J lost 0, with 9 bases in between. The CDR3 DNA follows: TGTGCCAGCAGCCAAAGGAGCTCCTACGAGCAGTACTTC. Translating it yields CASSQRSSYEQYF.

This rearrangement joins TRBV6-2 or TRBV6-3 to TRBJ1-2; weak D call: TRBD1 (6 bases). Trimming shortened V by 4 bases and J by 12 bases, and 15 bases separated the two germline ends. Germline CDR1 MNHEY, CDR2 SVGEGT. The CDR3 contains 12 residues. Written as DNA, the CDR3 is TGTGCCAGCAGTTCGGTTGACAGGAACCACACCTTC. Its protein is CASSSVDRNHTF.